This TCR beta chain was recorded in a study of T cell clonality in common variable immunodeficiency. Both groups were predominantly of Caucasian heritage. Germline values: CDR1 MNHNS, CDR2 SASEGT. The CDR3 is 13 residues long. There are a few counts of this clone. The read ends 3 residues early relative to the CDR3; the germline J gene fills the gap. Generated by immunoSEQ multiplex PCR, the TCRdb table keeps only in-frame clones and is missing some. Sampling found fewer than 60,000 clones, none seen once. The V and J genes are TRBV6-1 and TRBJ2-3; D might be TRBD1 or TRBD2, each matching 5 bases. The specimen sequenced was peripheral blood mononuclear cells. This clonotype originated in a person between 18 and 69 years old in good health. The CDR3 region is CASSERGVETQYF. The DNA read from the CDR3 is TGTGCCAGCAGTGAGAGAGGGGTCGAGACG.